This TCR beta chain derives from a study of blood T cell repertoires in COVID-19. As handled by the study authors: Amplified reference gene primers provided the basis for estimating nucleated cell counts. Here immunoSEQ multiplex PCR was the method, and the copy in TCRdb shows in-frame clones only, minus some. The DNA was the basis for D and trimming; V, J and clone size are from that table. The sample shows fewer than 350,000 clones, under 90% of them seen only once. In this sample, this clone turned up a few times. The receptor's source is a woman aged 60 to 75 with active or convalescent COVID-19. Sequenced sample: peripheral blood.

DNA of the CDR3: TGTGCCAGCAGTTTACAGGGAATTTCACCCCTCCACTTT. Protein product: CASSLQGISPLHF. The rearrangement uses TRBV5-4 and TRBJ1-6; the D gene is possibly TRBD1 (6 bases). Trimming removed 5 bases at V and 9 bases at J, with 12 bases between. Germline CDR1 SGHNT, CDR2 YYREEE (reference sequence). This CDR3 region has 13 residues. The variable domain in full, completed from reference TRBV5-4 and TRBJ1-6, reads ETGVTQSPTHLIKTRGQQVTLRCSSQSGHNTVSWYQQALGQGPQFIFQYYREEENGRGNFPPRFSGLQFPNYSSELNVNALELDDSALYLCASSLQGISPLHFGNGTRLTVT.